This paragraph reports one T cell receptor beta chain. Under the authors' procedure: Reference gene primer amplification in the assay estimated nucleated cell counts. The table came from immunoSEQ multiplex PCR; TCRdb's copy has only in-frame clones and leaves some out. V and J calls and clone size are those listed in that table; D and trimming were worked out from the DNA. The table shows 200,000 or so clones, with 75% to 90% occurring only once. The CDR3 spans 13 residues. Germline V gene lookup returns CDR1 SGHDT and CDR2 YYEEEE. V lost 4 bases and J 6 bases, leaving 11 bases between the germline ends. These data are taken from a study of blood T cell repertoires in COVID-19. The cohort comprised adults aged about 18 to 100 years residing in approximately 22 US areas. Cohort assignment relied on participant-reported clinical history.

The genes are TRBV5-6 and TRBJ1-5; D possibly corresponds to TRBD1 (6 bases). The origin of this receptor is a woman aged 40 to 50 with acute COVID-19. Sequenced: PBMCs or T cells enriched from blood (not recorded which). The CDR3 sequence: CASSTPGVQPQHF. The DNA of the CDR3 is TGTGCCAGCAGCACCCCAGGGGTTCAGCCCCAGCATTTT.